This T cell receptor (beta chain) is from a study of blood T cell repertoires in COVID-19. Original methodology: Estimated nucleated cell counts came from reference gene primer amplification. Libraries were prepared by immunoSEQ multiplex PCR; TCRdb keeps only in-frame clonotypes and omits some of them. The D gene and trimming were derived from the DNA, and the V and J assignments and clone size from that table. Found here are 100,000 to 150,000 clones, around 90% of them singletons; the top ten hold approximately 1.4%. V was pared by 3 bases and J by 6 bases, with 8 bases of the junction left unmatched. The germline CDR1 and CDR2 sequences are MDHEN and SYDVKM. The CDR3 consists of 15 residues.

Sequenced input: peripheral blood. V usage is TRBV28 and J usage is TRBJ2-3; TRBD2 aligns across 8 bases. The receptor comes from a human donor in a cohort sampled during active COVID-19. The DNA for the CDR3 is TGTGCCAGCAGTTTCCGGGGGGGCTCCTCTGATACGCAGTATTTT. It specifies CASSFRGGSSDTQYF.